These 32 T cell receptor beta chains originate from one sample sequenced in a study of T cell responses to AZD1222 COVID-19 vaccine. Profiled with immunoSEQ multiplex PCR; TCRdb holds only in-frame clones, not every one. This table has more than 150,000 clones, about nine tenths appearing once. The sequencing used peripheral blood, collected 28 days after the second AZD1222 dose. The receptors derive from an adult who received the AZD1222 COVID-19 vaccine.

This chain connects TRBV29-1 to TRBJ1-1; a possible D gene is TRBD1 (5 bases). V lost 7 bases and J lost 4, with 7 bases in between. Germline V lookup: CDR1 SQVTM, CDR2 ANQGSEA. The CDR3 contains 10 residues. The CDR3 nucleotides read TGCAGCGCTGGGGGCACTGAAGCTTTCTTT. Amino acids: CSAGGTEAFF.

The J gene is TRBJ2-3, the V gene TRBV4-2; 9 bases match TRBD2. This CDR3 contains 22 residues. In germline, CDR1 is LGHNA, CDR2 YNFKEQ. V lost 2 bases, J lost 1 base, and 22 bases stayed unmatched. This CDR3 reads CASSQFLRGASSGRAGTDTQYF. DNA of the CDR3: TGTGCCAGCAGCCAATTTTTGCGGGGTGCTAGTAGCGGGAGAGCAGGCACAGATACGCAGTATTTT.

This chain uses TRBV9 with TRBJ2-3; no clear D gene. CDR1 SGDLS and CDR2 YYNGEE come from the germline V gene. V was clipped by 4 bases and J by 1 base, with 16 bases between them. The CDR3 runs to 16 residues. The DNA of the CDR3 is TGTGCCAGCAGCCCCTTTTGGAGCGATGGCACAGATACGCAGTATTTT. The encoded protein is CASSPFWSDGTDTQYF. The full variable domain, in which reference TRBV9 and TRBJ2-3 provide the parts outside the CDR3, is DSGVTQTPKHLITATGQRVTLRCSPRSGDLSVYWYQQSLDQGLQFLIQYYNGEERAKGNILERFSAQQFPDLHSELNLSSLELGDSALYFCASSPFWSDGTDTQYFGPGTRLTVL.

The chain recombines TRBV5-1 with TRBJ1-1; the D gene is possibly TRBD1 (6 bases). With 1 base removed from V and 5 bases from J, the gap between germline ends came to 12 bases. CDR1 and CDR2 from the germline V gene are SGHRS and YFSETQ. This CDR3 is built from 14 residues. The CDR3 loop reads CASSLWGAGTEAFF. CDR3 DNA: TGCGCCAGCAGCTTGTGGGGGGCCGGGACTGAAGCTTTCTTT. Drawing the rest from reference TRBV5-1 and TRBJ1-1, the complete variable domain is KAGVTQTPRYLIKTRGQQVTLSCSPISGHRSVSWYQQTPGQGLQFLFEYFSETQRNKGNFPGRFSGRQFSNSRSEMNVSTLELGDSALYLCASSLWGAGTEAFFGQGTRLTVV.

The rearrangement links TRBV7-2 to TRBJ2-7; no clear D. CDR3 length: 13 amino acids. The germline V and J ends were trimmed by 1 base and 7 bases, with 11 bases remaining between them. Germline values: CDR1 SGHTA, CDR2 FQGNSA. The DNA of the CDR3 is TGTGCCAGCAGCTTAGGGCGGTTCGAGGAGCAGTACTTC. Its protein product is CASSLGRFEEQYF.

The sample holds one count of this clone. The J gene is TRBJ1-4, the V gene TRBV6-2 or TRBV6-3, with TRBD1 matching 9 bases. J lost 1 base, V lost 2 bases, and 5 bases had no gene match. The CDR3 loop spans 17 amino acids. Germline values: CDR1 MNHEY, CDR2 SVGEGT. The DNA for the CDR3 is TGTGCCAGCAGTTACCCGACGGACAGGGGAACTAATGAAAAACTGTTTTTT. The encoded protein is CASSYPTDRGTNEKLFF.

A few counts support this clone. The same CDR3 is also encoded by other DNA sequences in this sample. The chain recombines TRBV19 with TRBJ2-2, with a possible D match to TRBD1 (6 bases). Germline V gene lookup returns CDR1 LNHDA and CDR2 SQIVND (reference sequence). This CDR3 region has 13 residues. V was cut by 3 bases and J by 4 bases, with 6 bases left in between. CDR3 loop: CASSIRGTGELFF. The CDR3 nucleotides are TGTGCCAGTAGTATCAGGGGCACCGGGGAGCTGTTTTTT. The variable domain in full, completed from reference TRBV19 and TRBJ2-2, reads DGGITQSPKYLFRKEGQNVTLSCEQNLNHDAMYWYRQDPGQGLRLIYYSQIVNDFQKGDIAEGYSVSREKKESFPLTVTSAQKNPTAFYLCASSIRGTGELFFGEGSRLTVL.

This chain uses TRBV7-6 with TRBJ2-5; 7 nucleotides match TRBD1. V was clipped by 5 bases and J by 4 bases; unmatched bases: 13. This CDR3 spans 16 amino acids. Germline V lookup: CDR1 SGHVS, CDR2 FNYEAQ. CDR3 sequence: CASSPRTGLMGETQYF. The CDR3 DNA is TGTGCCAGCAGCCCGCGGACAGGCCTAATGGGAGAGACCCAGTACTTC.

This chain uses TRBV19 with TRBJ2-1; 10 bases line up with TRBD2. In germline, CDR1 is LNHDA, CDR2 SQIVND (reference sequence). V was pared by 5 bases and J by 3 bases, with 7 bases of the junction left unmatched. CDR3 size: 16 residues. CDR3 sequence (DNA): TGTGCCAGTAGTGCCGGCCTAGCGGGAGTCTACAATGAGCAGTTCTTC. Its protein is CASSAGLAGVYNEQFF.

This clone was detected only once. This chain uses TRBV2 with TRBJ1-5; tentative D call: TRBD1 (5 bases). The CDR3 has 15 residues. Germline CDR1 reads SNHLY; CDR2 reads FYNNEI. Trimming stripped 2 bases from V and 3 bases from J, with 11 bases between. The CDR3 loop is CASSESGGNNQPQHF. In DNA, the CDR3 is TGTGCCAGCAGTGAAAGTGGGGGGAACAATCAGCCCCAGCATTTT.

The chain uses TRBV28 and TRBJ2-2, with D hard to call. The germline V gene encodes CDR1 MDHEN and CDR2 SYDVKM. This CDR3 contains 12 residues. V was shortened by 3 bases and J by 5 bases, with 4 bases between the two germline ends. The CDR3 bases are TGTGCCAGCAGTTTCCGGACCGGGGAGCTGTTTTTT. The encoded protein is CASSFRTGELFF. Full variable domain (missing parts from reference TRBV28 and TRBJ2-2): DVKVTQSSRYLVKRTGEKVFLECVQDMDHENMFWYRQDPGLGLRLIYFSYDVKMKEKGDIPEGYSVSREKKERFSLILESASTNQTSMYLCASSFRTGELFFGEGSRLTVL.

Concerning this clone itself: The junction departs from germline at one end; a sequencing error may be responsible. This chain links TRBV7-7 with TRBJ2-7; the D is unclear. Germline V gene lookup returns CDR1 SSHAT and CDR2 FNYEAQ (reference sequence). This CDR3 has 14 residues. The DNA of the CDR3 is TGTGCTAGCAGCTTAAGTGTCAGCTCCTACGAGCAGTACTTC. Protein: CASSLSVSSYEQYF.

DNA of the CDR3: TGTGCCAGCTCCCTTAGCGGGAGTACCTACGAGCAGTACTTC. Amino acid sequence: CASSLSGSTYEQYF. V is TRBV18 and J is TRBJ2-7, with 9 bases identical to TRBD2. There are 14 residues in the CDR3. Germline-derived CDR1 and CDR2 are KGHSH and LQKENI. The V segment lost 6 bases and the J segment 2 bases; nucleotides outside the gene matches: 5.

The chain carries TRBV28 and TRBJ2-1, with 7 nucleotides matching TRBD1. CDR1 MDHEN and CDR2 SYDVKM come from the germline V gene. V lost 0 bases, J lost 0 bases, and 2 bases stayed unmatched. The CDR3 extends over 16 amino acids. The CDR3 is CASSLWTGSSYNEQFF. CDR3 in DNA: TGTGCCAGCAGTTTATGGACAGGGTCCTCCTACAATGAGCAGTTCTTC.

This clone appeared once. V usage is TRBV28 and J usage is TRBJ2-5, with D unclear. V shed 3 bases and J shed 5 bases, with 10 bases lying between them. The CDR3 totals 13 residues. Germline V gives CDR1 MDHEN, CDR2 SYDVKM. The CDR3 sequence: CASSLEQRETQYF. The CDR3 coding sequence is TGTGCCAGCAGTTTGGAACAGCGCGAGACCCAGTACTTC. Together with reference TRBV28 and TRBJ2-5, the CDR3 gives the full variable domain: DVKVTQSSRYLVKRTGEKVFLECVQDMDHENMFWYRQDPGLGLRLIYFSYDVKMKEKGDIPEGYSVSREKKERFSLILESASTNQTSMYLCASSLEQRETQYFGPGTRLLVL.

The chain recombines TRBV6-5 with TRBJ1-1; no clear D gene. Trimming stripped 6 bases from V and 4 bases from J, with 12 bases between. The CDR3 covers 13 residues. Germline lookup yields CDR1 MNHEY and CDR2 SVGAGI. Here the CDR3 reads CASRTLVGTEAFF. The CDR3 bases are TGTGCCAGCAGAACCCTAGTGGGCACTGAAGCTTTCTTT.

The rearrangement links TRBV14 to TRBJ1-2, with D unclear. V gave up 1 base and J gave up 1 base, with 10 bases separating them. From germline, CDR1 is SGHDN and CDR2 FVKESK. The CDR3 covers 15 residues. Here the CDR3 DNA reads TGTGCCAGCAGCCAAGGATGGACGGGTAACTATGGCTACACCTTC. This encodes CASSQGWTGNYGYTF.

V gene TRBV5-8 combines with J gene TRBJ1-5, with D tentatively TRBD1 (6 bases). Trimming cost V 3 bases and J 4 bases, with 17 bases left between them. The CDR3 is 16 residues long. CDR1 and CDR2 (germline): SGHTS, YDEGEE. For the CDR3, the DNA is TGTGCCAGCAGCTCGCCATGGACAGAAGGGAATCAGCCCCAGCATTTT. Translation: CASSSPWTEGNQPQHF.

The chain has TRBV3-1 (or the pseudogene TRBV3-2) and TRBJ1-1; 8 bases agree with TRBD1. The CDR3 is 14 amino acids. With 4 bases clipped from V and 3 bases from J, the junction kept 4 bases outside the gene matches. Per germline, CDR1 LGHDT and CDR2 YNNKEL (reference sequence). CDR3 coding DNA: TGTGCCAGCAGCCCCTCAGGGGGCCACACTGAAGCTTTCTTT. Translated, it gives CASSPSGGHTEAFF.

Comments on this clone: The DNA is omitted, as the CDR3 cannot be located on it reliably, and the CDR3 follows TCRdb's listing. The chain is built from TRBV11-1 and TRBJ2-1. The CDR3 length is 15 residues, termini included. The germline V gene has CDR1 SGHAT and CDR2 FQDESV (reference sequence). The CDR3 loop is CASSFGPGSYNEQFF.

V usage is TRBV6-5 and J usage is TRBJ2-1, with 10 positions matching TRBD2. The CDR3 has 15 amino acids. V shed 7 bases and J 6 bases; nucleotides not matched to a gene: 9. The germline CDR1 and CDR2 sequences are MNHEY and SVGAGI. The CDR3, as DNA: TGTGCCAGCAATCCTAGCGGGAGTCAGTCCAATGAGCAGTTCTTC. It is translated as CASNPSGSQSNEQFF.

V is TRBV29-1 and J is TRBJ2-7; unclear D gene. V shed 4 bases and J shed 0 bases, with 10 bases lying between them. The CDR3 is 13 residues long. Looked up from germline, CDR1 is SQVTM and CDR2 is ANQGSEA. DNA for the CDR3: TGCAGCGTTGTCTCTGGTAACTCCTACGAGCAGTACTTC. Protein: CSVVSGNSYEQYF.

This clone was picked up a small number of times. The junction differs from germline at one of its ends, possibly a read error. CDR3 sequence: CASSSYLGGDF. Written as DNA, the CDR3 is TGTGCCAGCAGTTCTTACCTCGGGGGAGACTTC. The rearrangement joins TRBV28 to TRBJ2-7; TRBD2 is a possible D gene (6 bases). Germline V gene data show CDR1 as MDHEN and CDR2 as SYDVKM. This CDR3 has 11 amino acids.

The CDR3 sequence is CASSLATNTGELFF. The CDR3, as DNA: TGCGCCAGCAGCTTGGCCACGAACACCGGGGAGCTGTTTTTT. The chain joins TRBV5-1 to TRBJ2-2; D uncertain. This CDR3 spans 14 amino acids. V lost 0 bases, J lost 0 bases, and 3 bases lay in between. Per germline, CDR1 SGHRS and CDR2 YFSETQ.

The chain recombines TRBV5-4 with TRBJ2-1; D perhaps matches TRBD2 (6 bases). The V and J ends lost 5 bases and 5 bases respectively, with 11 bases between them. Germline values: CDR1 SGHNT, CDR2 YYREEE (reference sequence). CDR3 size: 13 residues. CDR3 protein: CASSGGKDNEQFF. In nucleotides, the CDR3 is TGTGCCAGCAGTGGCGGGAAGGACAATGAGCAGTTCTTC.

For the CDR3, the DNA is TGCGCCAGCAGCCACGGTGGGGGAACGGGAAACACCATATATTTT. Translation: CASSHGGGTGNTIYF. The chain recombines TRBV10-2 with TRBJ1-3; perhaps TRBD1 as D (5 bases). The CDR3 consists of 15 residues. V was clipped by 6 bases and J by 4 bases, with 16 bases between them. Germline V gene data show CDR1 as WSHSY and CDR2 as SAAADI.

The CDR3 sequence: CASSGDLGNTIYF. The CDR3 nucleotides are TGTGCCAGCAGTGGGGACCTTGGAAACACCATATATTTT. This chain uses TRBV2 with TRBJ1-3; the D gene is possibly TRBD1 (5 bases). V was clipped by 4 bases and J by 3 bases, with 7 bases between them. CDR3 length: 13 amino acids. Per germline, CDR1 SNHLY and CDR2 FYNNEI.

This clone was recorded once. This chain connects TRBV6-5 to TRBJ1-2; 7 bases fit TRBD1. This CDR3 region has 16 residues. Looked up from germline, CDR1 is MNHEY and CDR2 is SVGAGI. V shed 0 bases, J shed 8 bases, and the junction held 12 bases outside the gene matches. The CDR3 here is CASSYSIGGRGEGYTF. CDR3 in DNA: TGTGCCAGCAGTTACTCGATAGGCGGCAGGGGGGAGGGCTACACCTTC.

This chain joins TRBV28 and TRBJ2-7; D may be TRBD2 (6 bases). The germline V gene has CDR1 MDHEN and CDR2 SYDVKM. The V end was cut by 4 bases, the J end by 0 bases, with 19 bases between. This CDR3 comprises 17 residues. The CDR3 spells CASSSARFAGSSYEQYF. The CDR3 coding sequence is TGTGCCAGCAGTTCCGCTCGATTCGCGGGAAGCTCCTACGAGCAGTACTTC.

The chain carries TRBV28 and TRBJ1-6, with unresolved D. The CDR3 has 10 amino acids. V lost 10 bases to trimming and J lost 13 bases, with 11 bases between them. Germline V gives CDR1 MDHEN, CDR2 SYDVKM. The CDR3 reads CATEGPPLHF. The CDR3 bases are TGTGCCACCGAAGGACCTCCCCTCCACTTT.

The chain has TRBV3-1 (or the pseudogene TRBV3-2) and TRBJ1-1; 11 nucleotides match TRBD1. The CDR3 sequence is 12 residues long. The junction had 2 bases not matched to a gene; V was cut back by 4 bases and J by 10 bases. Germline-derived CDR1 and CDR2 are LGHDT and YNNKEL (reference sequence). CDR3 in amino acids: CASSPDRGRAFF. As DNA, the CDR3 is TGTGCCAGCAGCCCGGACAGGGGGCGAGCTTTCTTT.

The J gene is TRBJ1-1, the V gene TRBV6-5, with a possible D match to TRBD1 (5 bases). Germline CDR1 and CDR2: MNHEY and SVGAGI. Trimming cost V 5 bases and J 6 bases, with 16 bases left between them. The length of the CDR3 is 14 residues. DNA for the CDR3: TGTGCCAGCAGTACCTCCGGACACAGCCCTGAAGCTTTCTTT. Encoded protein: CASSTSGHSPEAFF.